This T cell receptor beta chain was sequenced during a study of Ad26.COV2.S vaccination and SARS-CoV-2 variants. Study background: Ad26.COV2.S was injected intramuscularly once or twice, 56 days apart. Findings of the study overall: In TCR breadth and depth analyses, total T cell responses may have been underestimated. Ad26.COV2.S recipients had broader spike-specific TCRs (P = 0.0014).

Using immunoSEQ multiplex PCR, the repertoire was profiled, and TCRdb retains in-frame clones only, with some absent. The table lists about 410,000 clones, 75% to 90% of them singletons. As for this clone: What it recognizes is unknown.

Germline CDR1 and CDR2: LGHDT and YNNKEL (reference sequence). The V and J ends lost 5 bases and 0 bases respectively, with 11 bases between them. The CDR3 spans 15 residues. Regarding treatment: approximately 18 received Ad26.COV2.S at low or high dose, single or two shots; 5 received placebo; per-sample allocation not given. Following the first vaccine or placebo injection, samples were taken on day 63. The chain joins TRBV3-1 (or the pseudogene TRBV3-2) to TRBJ2-4; D is undetermined. Sequencing was performed on peripheral blood, taken in a trial of Ad26.COV2.S vaccine versus placebo. This sequence originates from a person between 18 and 60 years old who received the Ad26.COV2.S COVID-19 vaccine or a placebo. CDR3 bases: TGTGCCAGCAGCGTAGGTAGGGTAGCCAAAAACATTCAGTACTTC. This codes for CASSVGRVAKNIQYF.